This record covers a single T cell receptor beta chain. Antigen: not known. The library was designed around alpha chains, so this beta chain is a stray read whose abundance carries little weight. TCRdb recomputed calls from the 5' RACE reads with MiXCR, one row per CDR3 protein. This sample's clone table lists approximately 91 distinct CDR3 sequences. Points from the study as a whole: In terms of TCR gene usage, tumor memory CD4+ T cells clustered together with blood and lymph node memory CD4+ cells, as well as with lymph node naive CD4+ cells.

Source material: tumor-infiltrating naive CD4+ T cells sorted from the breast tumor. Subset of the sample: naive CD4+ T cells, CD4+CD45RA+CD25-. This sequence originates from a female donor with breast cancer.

CDR3 nucleotides: TGTGCCAGCAGTTACTCGGCAGGGGGCAATGAGCAGTTCTTC. This sequence encodes CASSYSAGGNEQFF. The genes are TRBV6-5 and TRBJ2-1, with 7 bases aligning to TRBD1. Germline V lookup: CDR1 MNHEY, CDR2 SVGAGI. The J segment lost 6 bases and the V segment lost 0 bases, leaving 2 bases of the junction unmatched. The CDR3 extends over 14 amino acids.